This entry features one T cell receptor beta chain sequence. This clone has just a few counts. Which antigen it targets is not known. Per-base quality was not reported, and no clone a single base away is much larger than it. These data belong to a study of beta chain features in type 1 diabetes (dated by TCRdb to the late 2010s). About the study as a whole: Mean age, gender distribution, total cell number and subset yield were not different between patients and healthy donors. Naive and central memory subsets were obtained from all 30 or so donors, but regulatory and stem cell-like memory subsets were isolated from only 8 patients and 8 healthy donors. A total of 85 million to 140 million sorted cells were examined across all samples, and the number of cells per subset was strongly correlated with RNA yield. In the study, recently diagnosed type 1 diabetes patients and matched healthy donors were compared on the TCRB repertoires of their sorted circulating CD4+ T cell subsets. On the study overall, not on this receptor specifically: Type 1 diabetes patients showed a moderate but significant shortening of TCRB CDR3 length in all four CD4+ subsets. Sequencing cDNA rather than genomic DNA could over-represent highly expressing activated cells, although activation and CD3 levels did not differ between groups. Naive, central memory and regulatory TCRB repertoires appeared to be more alike among patients than among healthy donors. Because small numbers of individuals were included in the HLA sub-analyses, any influence of HLA type on TCRB rearrangement was left unresolved. PCR might favor shorter templates, but patient and control samples were amplified and corrected together, so any skew would affect both groups equally. At VDJ recombination sites, type 1 diabetes patients had fewer insertions and more deleted nucleotides, which implies abnormalities in thymic rearrangement.

From the cysteine through the phenylalanine, the CDR3 covers 18 amino acids. Solely the CDR3 DNA is kept, with 54 bases framed from the first base. Trimming takes 5 bases from V and 0 bases from J, and the germline ends sit 17 bases apart. Sequences LNHDA (CDR1) and SQIVND (CDR2) are obtained from the germline V gene (reference sequence). All of the isolated RNA was reverse transcribed with the High Capacity cDNA Reverse Transcription Kit, so expressed TCRB transcripts were sequenced. Deep immunoSEQ sequencing was applied to naive, central memory and regulatory T cell samples, giving an average of about 3.6 million total reads per sample. After sorted cells were lysed in RLT buffer, RNA was extracted with DNase-treated RNeasy Micro or Mini kits, with the choice depending on cell number. To prevent cross-contamination, every cell subset was processed on its own, while patient and healthy donor samples were processed together. Using the immunoSEQ multiplex PCR, TCRB sequences were amplified from cDNA into 87-bp fragments spanning the CDR3 region. Sequencing of the amplicons was performed on the Illumina HiSeq platform. Concerning the study's data processing: PCR bias was computationally corrected using synthetic template baselines, reads within Hamming distance 2 were collapsed, and singletons that could not be merged were discarded. Reads were aligned against IMGT so that V, D and J genes, CDR3 length and insertions or deletions at six rearrangement sites could be assigned. Within each subset, clonotype counts were normalized to sorted cell number, and only after that were true diversity and Gini coefficients computed with the tcR R package. The overlap coefficient, calculated on TCRB nucleotide sequences, was used to measure repertoire sharing. Out-of-frame TCRB sequences from naive cells were analyzed as a proxy for the pre-selection repertoire. The table was pulled from immuneACCESS by TCRdb, which kept in-frame rearrangements only. Such tables lose some clones; where checked, under half of the loss comes from unresolved V genes, and the rest has no known cause. That table furnishes V, J and clone size, whereas the DNA furnished D and trimming. This sample holds 900,000 or so clones; roughly 15% were observed only once. About 0.025% of the sample lies in the top ten.

From each donor, a single peripheral blood sample of 100 to 150 mL on average was drawn into heparinised tubes. Using a panel that included CD45RO, CCR7, CD25, CD127, CD95 and CD27, naive, central memory, regulatory and stem cell-like memory CD4+ T cells were sorted on a BD FACSAria II. Purity was above 95% for every sorted population. Right away, PBMCs were isolated by Lymphoprep density gradient centrifugation and were stained directly, with no culture step. So that batch effects would be minimized, each experiment stained and sorted samples in pairs, pairing one healthy donor with one patient. What was sequenced was naive CD4+ T cells from blood. The sample's cell subset or site label, in plain terms: true naive CD4+ T cells. The chain was built from TRBV19 and TRBJ2-6; the D segment could be TRBD2, given 6 matching bases. This TCR derives from a woman younger than 35 in good health. Here is the DNA: TGTGCCAGTAGTCTCACACCGGGACTGAACTCTGGGGCCAACGTCCTGACTTTC. Protein translation: CASSLTPGLNSGANVLTF.